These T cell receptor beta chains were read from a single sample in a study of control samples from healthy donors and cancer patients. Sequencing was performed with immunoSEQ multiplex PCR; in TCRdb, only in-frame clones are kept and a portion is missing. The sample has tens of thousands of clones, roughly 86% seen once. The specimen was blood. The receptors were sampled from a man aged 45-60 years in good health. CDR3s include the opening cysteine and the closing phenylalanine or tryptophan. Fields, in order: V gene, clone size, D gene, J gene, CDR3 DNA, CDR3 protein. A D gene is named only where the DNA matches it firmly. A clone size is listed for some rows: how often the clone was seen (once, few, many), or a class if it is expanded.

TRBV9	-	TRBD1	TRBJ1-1	TGTGCCAGCAGCCCTCGGACAGGGTCTTATAGTGAAGCTTTCTTT	CASSPRTGSYSEAFF
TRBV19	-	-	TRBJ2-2	TGTGCCAGTAGTATCGTAACTACGAACACCGGGGAGCTGTTTTTT	CASSIVTTNTGELFF
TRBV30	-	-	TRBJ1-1	TGTGCCTGGAGTTTAGGGCAGGGAATTCACACTGAAGCTTTCTTT	CAWSLGQGIHTEAFF
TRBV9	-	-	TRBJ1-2	TGTGCCAGCAGCCCGAACGTCGGATCCTATGGCTACACCTTC	CASSPNVGSYGYTF
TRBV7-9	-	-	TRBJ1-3	TGTGCCAGCAGCTTAAGGTCCGACCCAACGTCTGGAAACACCATATATTTT	CASSLRSDPTSGNTIYF
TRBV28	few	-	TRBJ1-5	TGTGCCAGCAGTATCACAGGGTTCTATCAGCCCCAGCATTTT	CASSITGFYQPQHF
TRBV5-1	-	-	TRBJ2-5	TGCGCCAGCAGGGTGGCATTGGGGGAGCAAGAGACCCAGTACTTC	CASRVALGEQETQYF
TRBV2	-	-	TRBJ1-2	TGTGCCAGCAGTACACGCCAGGGACGGACTAACTATGGCTACACCTTC	CASSTRQGRTNYGYTF
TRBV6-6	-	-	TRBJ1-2	TGTGCCAGCAGTTACTCGATCCAAGCAGGGGAGGGCTACACCTTC	CASSYSIQAGEGYTF
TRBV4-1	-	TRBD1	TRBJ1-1	TGCGCCAGCAGCCAACTGGACAGGGGGCGAACTGAAGCTTTCTTT	CASSQLDRGRTEAFF
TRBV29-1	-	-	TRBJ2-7	TGCAGCGTTGACGGGCCTTCTAACGAGCAGTACTTC	CSVDGPSNEQYF
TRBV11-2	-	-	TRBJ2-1	TGTGGCTCCGGGGAGACAGAGGTCAATGAGCAGTTCTTC	CGSGETEVNEQFF
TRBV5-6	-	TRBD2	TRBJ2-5	TGTGCCAGCAGTAAGGCCGGGACTAGCGGTAAAGAGACCCAGTACTTC	CASSKAGTSGKETQYF
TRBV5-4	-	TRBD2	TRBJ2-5	TGTGCCAGCAGCCCCCCGCGGAGCGGGGGGGAGACCCAGTACTTC	CASSPPRSGGETQYF
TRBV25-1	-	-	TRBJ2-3	TGTGCCAGCAGTGAATGGCAGGACACAGATACGCAGTATTTT	CASSEWQDTDTQYF
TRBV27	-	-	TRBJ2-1	TGTGCCAGTAAAGGCCTTTGGGACAATGAGCAGTTCTTC	CASKGLWDNEQFF
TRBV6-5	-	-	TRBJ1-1	TGTGCCAGCGAGATGAGGAACACTGAAGCTTTCTTT	CASEMRNTEAFF
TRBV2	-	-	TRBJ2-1	TGTGCCACAGAGGGGGACCAGACGAGCGGTGGGCTTTTCAATGAGCAGTTCTTC	CATEGDQTSGGLFNEQFF
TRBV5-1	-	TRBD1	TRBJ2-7	TGCGCCAGCAGCTTGACAGGGGTGGTCCCCTACGAGCAGTACTTC	CASSLTGVVPYEQYF
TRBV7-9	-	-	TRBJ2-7	TGTGCCAGCAGCTTAGCTATCCCGGAATACGAGCAGTACTTC	CASSLAIPEYEQYF
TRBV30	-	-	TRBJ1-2	TGTGCCTGGAGTGTACAGACTAACTATGGCTACACCTTC	CAWSVQTNYGYTF
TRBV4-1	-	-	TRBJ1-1	TGCGCCAGCAGCCAAGGAGTAGGCACTGAAGCTTTCTTT	CASSQGVGTEAFF
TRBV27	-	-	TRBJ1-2	TGTGCCAGCAGTTTGGGGGGCCTACAGGGAAACTATGGCTACACCTTC	CASSLGGLQGNYGYTF
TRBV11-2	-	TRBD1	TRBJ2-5	TGTGCCAGCAGCCCCCGCCGAGGACAGGGAACAGAGACCCAGTACTTC	CASSPRRGQGTETQYF
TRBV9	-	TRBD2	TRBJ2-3	TGTGCCAGCAGCGTATTTAGCGGGACTAGCACAGATACGCAGTATTTT	CASSVFSGTSTDTQYF
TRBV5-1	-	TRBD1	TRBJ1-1	TGCGCCAGCAGCCAGGACAGGGGAGGAACTGAAGCTTTCTTT	CASSQDRGGTEAFF
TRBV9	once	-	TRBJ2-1	TGTGCCAGCAGCGTAGCCCAGGAGGGAAATGAGCAGTTCTTC	CASSVAQEGNEQFF
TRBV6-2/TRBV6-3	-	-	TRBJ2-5	TGTGCCAGCAGTTACTCGAGGGGGGCAAGAAGAACCCAGTACTTC	CASSYSRGARRTQYF
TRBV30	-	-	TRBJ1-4	TGTGCCTGGAGTGCGGTGGGGCGGTATGAAAAACTGTTTTTT	CAWSAVGRYEKLFF
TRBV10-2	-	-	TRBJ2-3	TGCGCCAGCAGTGAGGGGGGGAGCACAGATACGCAGTATTTT	CASSEGGSTDTQYF
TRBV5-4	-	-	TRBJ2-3	TGTGCCAGCAGCTTACGTAGTCCGAGCACAGATACGCAGTATTTT	CASSLRSPSTDTQYF
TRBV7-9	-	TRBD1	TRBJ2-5	TGTGCCAGCAGCCTTCGGACAGGGACCGGTGAGACCCAGTACTTC	CASSLRTGTGETQYF
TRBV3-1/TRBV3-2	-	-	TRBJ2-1	TGTGCCAGCAGCCATGACAGGTCAAATGAGCAGTTCTTC	CASSHDRSNEQFF
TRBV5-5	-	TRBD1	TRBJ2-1	TGTGCCAGCAGCACCACGACAGGGGGCTACAATGAGCAGTTCTTC	CASSTTTGGYNEQFF
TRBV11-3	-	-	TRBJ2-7	TGTGCCAGCAGCCACACGAGAACGGGATGGGAGCAGTACTTC	CASSHTRTGWEQYF
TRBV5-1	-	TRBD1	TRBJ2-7	TGCGCCAGCAGCTCAGGGACAGGGGTTTCAGAGCAGTACTTC	CASSSGTGVSEQYF
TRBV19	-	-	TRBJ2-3	TGTGCCAGTAGTCCCTCGGCGGCGATTAGCACAGATACGCAGTATTTT	CASSPSAAISTDTQYF
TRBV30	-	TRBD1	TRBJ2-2	TGTGCCTGGAGTGCCTTCCAGATACAGGGGGCTAACACCGGGGAGCTGTTTTTT	CAWSAFQIQGANTGELFF
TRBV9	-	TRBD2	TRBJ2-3	TGTGCCAGCAGCGTAGTAAGCGGGGGGGCCGCAGATACGCAGTATTTT	CASSVVSGGAADTQYF
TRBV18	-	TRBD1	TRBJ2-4	TGTGCCAGCTCACCACGAGGGGGCGCAGCCAAAAACATTCAGTACTTC	CASSPRGGAAKNIQYF
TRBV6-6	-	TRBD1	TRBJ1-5	TGTGCCAGCAGACCGACCGCCGGGACAGGGGGGAGGCCCCAGCATTTT	CASRPTAGTGGRPQHF
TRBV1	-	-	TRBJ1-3	TGCACCAGCAGCCAAGGAGATAATAGGGGGTATGGAAACACCATATATTTT	CTSSQGDNRGYGNTIYF
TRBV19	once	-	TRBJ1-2	TGTGCCAGTACCCCTCTCCCGGGAGGGGTGGGTGGCTACACCTTC	CASTPLPGGVGGYTF
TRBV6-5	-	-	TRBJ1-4	TGTGCCAGCAGTTACTCCGGAACCCTGGGGGAAAAACTGTTTTTT	CASSYSGTLGEKLFF
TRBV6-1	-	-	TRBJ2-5	TGTGCCAGCAGTGAAGGCGGCCACAGGGAGACCCAGTACTTC	CASSEGGHRETQYF
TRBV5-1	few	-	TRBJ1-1	TGCGCCAGCAGCTTGGAGGTTCGAGGGAGCACTGAAGCTTTCTTT	CASSLEVRGSTEAFF
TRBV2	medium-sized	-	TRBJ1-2	TGTGCCAGCAGTGCAGAATTACCTAACTATGGCTACACCTTC	CASSAELPNYGYTF
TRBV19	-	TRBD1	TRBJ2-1	TGTGCCAGTAGTCCGACAGGGCAGTCTTGGAATGAGCAGTTCTTC	CASSPTGQSWNEQFF
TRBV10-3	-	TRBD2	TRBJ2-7	TGTGCCATCAGTGAACCGGGGGGCTACGAGCAGTACTTC	CAISEPGGYEQYF
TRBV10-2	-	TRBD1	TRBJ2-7	TGCGCCAGCAGTGCCGGACAGGGTACCCCCTACGAGCAGTACTTC	CASSAGQGTPYEQYF
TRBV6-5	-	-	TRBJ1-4	TGTGCCAGCGCCCCCGGAGCCGCCCGAGGAGAAAAACTGTTTTTT	CASAPGAARGEKLFF
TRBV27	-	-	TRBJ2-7	TGTGCCAGCAGTTTAGATTCCACAGGGGAGGTAGTCGAGCAGTACTTC	CASSLDSTGEVVEQYF